This T cell receptor (beta chain) was observed in a study of vaccination and CD4 T cells after COVID-19. Trimming took 5 bases from V and 1 from J; bases not matched to a gene: 7. Per germline, CDR1 MGHDK and CDR2 SYGVNS. The CDR3 extends over 15 amino acids. Specified time point: late sampling 161 to 241 days after vaccination in a few convalescent patients. TCRdb fed the PCR reads into MiXCR, producing one record per CDR3 protein. The sample consists of approximately 30,000 distinct CDR3 sequences, 45% to 65% of them appearing once. The TCR originated in a human donor who had recovered from COVID-19. The chain links TRBV25-1 to TRBJ2-7; 8 nucleotides agree with TRBD1. Sequenced material: CD4+ T cells from blood, taken about 7 months after SARS-CoV-2 vaccination. The CDR3 sequence: CASSPANRGSYEQYF. The CDR3 DNA reads as TGTGCCAGCAGTCCCGCCAACAGGGGGTCCTACGAGCAGTACTTC.